This TCR beta chain was documented in a study of blood T cell repertoires in COVID-19. At the level of the study: The samples span acute and convalescent COVID-19 from the United States, Italy and Spain.

The CDR3 length is 15 residues. V was pared by 3 bases and J by 11 bases, with 22 bases between. The germline CDR1 and CDR2 sequences are LNHDA and SQIVND (reference sequence). Participants were placed into cohorts based on the clinical history they reported. The recovered donors of Cohort 3 showed two negative PCRs, clearance, or symptom resolution. Profiling relied on immunoSEQ multiplex PCR, and the TCRdb table lists in-frame clones only, not all of them. The sample has about 390,000 clones, approximately 90% seen once. Sequences were obtained from PBMCs or T cells enriched from blood (not recorded which). The TCR sequence derives from a woman aged 45-65 years who had recovered from COVID-19. V is TRBV19 and J is TRBJ1-1; D is perhaps TRBD1 (6 bases). Here the CDR3 DNA reads TGTGCCAGTAGTATTCAATTAGCGGGACCGGGGGGCGCTTTCTTT. Its protein product is CASSIQLAGPGGAFF.